The T cell receptor beta chain described here comes from a study of T cells in localized non-small cell lung cancer. Regarding the study as a whole: In adjacent lung appeared a median around 56 of the top 100 tumor clones. Elevated blood T cell density was associated with longer overall survival. Highest T cell clonality was seen in uninvolved adjacent lung, surpassing that measured in tumor. Investigators sequenced only a single tumor region, leaving heterogeneity possible.

Profiled with immunoSEQ multiplex PCR; TCRdb holds only in-frame clones, not every one. The sample has around 91,000 clones; over 80% are singletons. Turning to this clone: Its target is not known.

This sample comprised peripheral blood, obtained before any cancer treatment. This receptor was obtained from a man aged 40-75 years with stage I squamous cell lung carcinoma.

The CDR3 protein is CASRLGTGSYGYTF. DNA for the CDR3: TGTGCAAGTCGCTTAGGTACCGGCAGCTATGGCTACACCTTC. The genes are TRBV12-2 and TRBJ1-2. TRBV12-2 is a known pseudogene. CDR3 size: 14 residues.